This T cell receptor (beta chain) was identified in a study of CD8 T cells in Susac syndrome. Across the whole study: Susac syndrome patients were untreated, on corticosteroids with some adding intravenous immunoglobulin, or on intravenous immunoglobulin only.

This clonotype was detected once. The authors reverse transcribed roughly 0.45 to 1 ug RNA with random hexamers. TCRdb called the immunoSEQ multiplex PCR reads again in MiXCR, with one record for every CDR3 protein. The sample lists more than 200,000 distinct CDR3 sequences, over 90% occurring once. CDR3 size: 15 residues. Germline V gene data show CDR1 as MNHEY and CDR2 as SVGAGI. V was shortened by 6 bases and J by 0 bases, with 14 bases between the two germline ends. The Susac syndrome patients fit the recently defined diagnostic criteria for definite or probable disease. TEMRA cells were FACS-enriched, unlike CD8+ and CD4+ T cells, which were negatively isolated.

Sequenced material: CD4+ T cells from PBMCs. The receptor was isolated from a human donor with Susac syndrome. This sequence joins TRBV6-5 and TRBJ1-2; D is unresolved. This chain's CDR3 is CASRMAAETNYGYTF. CDR3 DNA sequence: TGTGCCAGCAGAATGGCGGCGGAAACTAACTATGGCTACACCTTC.